What follows describes a single T cell receptor (beta chain). Its cognate antigen is unknown. This specimen belongs to a study of cytomegalovirus exposure and HLA in healthy donors. About the study: Approximately 85 million unique TCRs from HLA-typed donors were held in an early data release. Findings of the study overall: Among the CMV-associated chains, three were confirmed in vitro as specific for CMV antigens. A previous analysis found most TCR beta V segments productive roughly 87% or roughly 30% of the time.

V was clipped by 6 bases and J by 1 base, with 9 bases between them. The germline V gene has CDR1 MNHEY and CDR2 SVGAGI. The length of the CDR3 is 13 residues. The PCR made use of 60 Vbeta and 13 Jbeta primers. Per the study methods: Later work found about 80 million unique TCR beta chains, with approximately 12 million shared. Clones were sequenced by immunoSEQ multiplex PCR, and TCRdb holds only the in-frame ones, with some missing. V, J and clone size were drawn from that table, and D and trimming were deduced from the DNA. The data contain roughly 110,000 clones, around 72% of them singletons. The sample was PBMCs. The gene calls are TRBV6-5 and TRBJ1-1; D not resolved. The TCR was taken from a woman in her thirties or forties in good health and CMV-seropositive. Written as DNA, the CDR3 is TGTGCCAGCAGGAGAGTTGCGAACACTGAAGCTTTCTTT. It encodes CASRRVANTEAFF.